The next 18 T cell receptor beta chains were all read from a single sample in a study of pediatric ulcerative colitis. TCRdb keeps only in-frame clones here, not all; method: immunoSEQ multiplex PCR. The repertoire has fewer than 30,000 clones, approximately 71% of them found once; the top ten carry 7.5% to 9%. During colonoscopy, one to two rectal pinch biopsies were collected. Sequencing was done on a sample of gut tissue. These receptors originate from a boy aged 5 to 17 with severe ulcerative colitis.

This clone was seen a few times. J is TRBJ2-3 and V is TRBV7-2; 11 bases are shared with TRBD2. The germline V gene encodes CDR1 SGHTA and CDR2 FQGNSA. The CDR3 is 14 amino acids. V shed 6 bases, J shed 6 bases, and the junction held 5 bases outside the gene matches. CDR3 sequence reads: CASRSLAGADTQYF. In nucleotides, the CDR3 is TGTGCCAGCAGATCACTAGCGGGAGCCGATACGCAGTATTTT. Filled out from reference TRBV7-2 and TRBJ2-3, the complete variable domain reads GAGVSQSPSNKVTEKGKDVELRCDPISGHTALYWYRQSLGQGLEFLIYFQGNSAPDKSGLPSDRFSAERTGGSVSTLTIQRTQQEDSAVYLCASRSLAGADTQYFGPGTRLTVL.

The sample holds a few counts of this clone. This sequence joins TRBV5-1 and TRBJ2-1; TRBD2 aligns across 10 bases. The CDR3 loop spans 15 amino acids. The V and J ends lost 0 bases and 15 bases, in that order; junction bases with no gene match: 12. The germline V gene has CDR1 SGHRS and CDR2 YFSETQ. CDR3 DNA sequence: TGCGCCAGCAGCTTGGACGCCCTAGCGGGAGTTAGCGGGTTCTTC. Translating gives CASSLDALAGVSGFF.

This sequence joins TRBV6-1 and TRBJ2-7; 8 nucleotides align to TRBD1. The V segment lost 5 bases and the J segment 6 bases; nucleotides outside the gene matches: 9. CDR3 length: 14 residues. CDR1 and CDR2 from the germline V gene are MNHNS and SASEGT. The CDR3 sequence: CASSPTGDGLEQYF. For the CDR3, the DNA is TGTGCCAGCAGTCCGACAGGGGATGGTCTCGAGCAGTACTTC.

This chain connects TRBV6-1 to TRBJ1-5; D remains ambiguous. The CDR3 contains 15 residues. Trimming removed 7 bases from V and 5 bases from J, with 18 bases in between. The germline CDR1 and CDR2 sequences are MNHNS and SASEGT. The CDR3 loop reads CASTVSVAAYQPQHF. CDR3 DNA: TGTGCCAGCACCGTAAGTGTGGCCGCCTATCAGCCCCAGCATTTT.

The rearrangement joins TRBV11-3 to TRBJ2-2, with 8 bases matching TRBD2. The junction had 9 bases not matched to a gene; V was cut back by 4 bases and J by 5 bases. Germline V gene data show CDR1 as SGHNT and CDR2 as YENEEA. The CDR3 has 16 residues. The CDR3, as DNA: TGTGCCAGCAGCTCTTATAGCGGGAAGTCTACCGGGGAGCTGTTTTTT. Translating gives CASSSYSGKSTGELFF. Using reference TRBV11-3 and TRBJ2-2 for the parts outside the CDR3, the full variable domain is EAGVVQSPRYKIIEKKQPVAFWCNPISGHNTLYWYLQNLGQGPELLIRYENEEAVDDSQLPKDRFSAERLKGVDSTLKIQPAELGDSAVYLCASSSYSGKSTGELFFGEGSRLTVL.

This clone has a handful of counts. The chain uses TRBV11-2 and TRBJ2-7, with D possibly matching TRBD1 (5 bases). V dropped 5 bases and J dropped 3 bases, with 14 bases sitting between them. The germline V gene encodes CDR1 SGHAT and CDR2 FQNNGV. The CDR3 is 14 residues long. As DNA, the CDR3 is TGTGCCAGCAGCACACGGCGGCAGGGCTACGAGCAGTACTTC. This translates into CASSTRRQGYEQYF.

J is TRBJ1-5 and V is TRBV28, with a weak D call TRBD1 (5 bases). CDR1 is MDHEN, CDR2 SYDVKM, per germline. CDR3 length: 15 amino acids. Trimming removed 7 bases from V and 1 base from J, with 14 bases in between. Here the CDR3 reads CASISGGRSNQPQHF. The CDR3 coding sequence is TGTGCCAGCATAAGTGGGGGACGGAGCAATCAGCCCCAGCATTTT.

The chain joins TRBV6-5 to TRBJ1-5; D gene uncertain. This CDR3 spans 13 amino acids. Germline CDR1 reads MNHEY; CDR2 reads SVGAGI. The V gene lost 6 bases and the J gene lost 0 bases, with 6 bases spanning the gap. DNA of the CDR3: TGTGCCAGCAGAGGGCCTAGCAATCAGCCCCAGCATTTT. This encodes CASRGPSNQPQHF.

The chain couples TRBV13 to TRBJ2-2, with 8 bases lining up with TRBD2. CDR1 and CDR2 from the germline V gene are PRHDT and FYEKMQ (reference sequence). The CDR3 consists of 15 residues. The J segment lost 5 bases and the V segment lost 3 bases, leaving 5 bases of the junction unmatched. The CDR3 reads CASSFETSVTGELFF. The CDR3 nucleotides read TGTGCCAGCAGCTTCGAGACTAGCGTAACCGGGGAGCTGTTTTTT. Full variable domain (outside the CDR3, taken from reference TRBV13 and TRBJ2-2): AAGVIQSPRHLIKEKRETATLKCYPIPRHDTVYWYQQGPGQDPQFLISFYEKMQSDKGSIPDRFSAQQFSDYHSELNMSSLELGDSALYFCASSFETSVTGELFFGEGSRLTVL.

Points on this clone: The sample has other DNA sequences that encode this CDR3 too. The rearrangement joins TRBV2 to TRBJ2-5, with 8 bases matching TRBD2. The CDR3 is made up of 15 amino acids. Germline-derived CDR1 and CDR2 are SNHLY and FYNNEI. V lost 4 bases, J lost 0 bases, and 4 bases stayed unmatched. The CDR3 DNA sequence: TGTGCCAGCAGTGGATCTAGCGGGTACCAAGAGACCCAGTACTTC. As protein: CASSGSSGYQETQYF. Full variable domain (missing parts from reference TRBV2 and TRBJ2-5): EPEVTQTPSHQVTQMGQEVILRCVPISNHLYFYWYRQILGQKVEFLVSFYNNEISEKSEIFDDQFSVERPDGSNFTLKIRSTKLEDSAMYFCASSGSSGYQETQYFGPGTRLLVL.

A single count supports this clone. The rearrangement joins TRBV13 to TRBJ2-3; D might be TRBD2 (5 bases). Germline V CDR1 and CDR2: PRHDT, FYEKMQ (reference sequence). This CDR3 comprises 13 residues. Trimming stripped 0 bases from V and 6 bases from J, with 7 bases between. In DNA form, the CDR3 reads TGTGCCAGCAGCTTAGGAACGGGGGATACGCAGTATTTT. This gives the protein CASSLGTGDTQYF. Filled out from reference TRBV13 and TRBJ2-3, the complete variable domain reads AAGVIQSPRHLIKEKRETATLKCYPIPRHDTVYWYQQGPGQDPQFLISFYEKMQSDKGSIPDRFSAQQFSDYHSELNMSSLELGDSALYFCASSLGTGDTQYFGPGTRLTVL.

This clone is labeled as medium-sized. The chain joins TRBV29-1 to TRBJ2-7, with TRBD2 matching 9 bases. Germline V lookup: CDR1 SQVTM, CDR2 ANQGSEA. The CDR3 runs 12 residues. The V segment lost 4 bases and the J segment 3 bases; nucleotides outside the gene matches: 1. CDR3 DNA: TGCAGCGTTGTTAGCGGGGGCTACGAGCAGTACTTC. Translation gives CSVVSGGYEQYF.

This clone was seen a single time. The chain links TRBV21-1 to TRBJ2-7; the table gives TRBD1 as D, unverified against the DNA. TRBV21-1 is listed as a pseudogene. This CDR3 spans 14 amino acids. For the CDR3, the DNA is TGTGCCAGCAGCAAAGAGGCCAGGGCCTACGAGCAGTACTTC. Amino acids: CASSKEARAYEQYF.

V gene TRBV6-4 combines with J gene TRBJ2-3, with 9 bases identical to TRBD2. J gave up 1 base and V 0 bases, and 2 bases lay outside the gene matches. The CDR3 length is 16 residues. Germline lookup yields CDR1 MRHNA and CDR2 SNTAGT. The CDR3 DNA sequence: TGTGCCAGCAGTGACTCCGCGGGAGGGGGCACAGATACGCAGTATTTT. It codes for CASSDSAGGGTDTQYF.

A few counts support this clone. The genes are TRBV28 and TRBJ2-6; the match to TRBD2 covers 7 bases. This CDR3 has 14 amino acids. CDR1 MDHEN and CDR2 SYDVKM come from the germline V gene. Here the CDR3 DNA reads TGTGTCTCGGGAGGCGGGCCCGGGGCCAACGTCCTGACTTTC. This encodes CVSGGGPGANVLTF.

In its sample, this clone was seen once. This chain uses TRBV7-2 with TRBJ2-3; tentatively, D is TRBD2 (6 bases). The V end lost 2 bases, the J end lost 5 bases, and 14 bases lay between the germline ends. This CDR3 contains 15 residues. Germline CDR1 and CDR2: SGHTA and FQGNSA. CDR3: CASSLTGVVEDTQYF. CDR3 coding DNA: TGTGCCAGCAGCTTAACGGGAGTGGTGGAAGATACGCAGTATTTT.

The chain joins TRBV7-9 to TRBJ1-5; no clear D. The germline gives CDR1 SEHNR, CDR2 FQNEAQ (reference sequence). V was cut by 0 bases and J by 4 bases, with 7 bases left in between. This CDR3 region has 14 residues. CDR3 DNA sequence: TGTGCCAGCAGCTTAGCAGGAAGGAATCAGCCCCAGCATTTT. As protein: CASSLAGRNQPQHF.

V is TRBV18 and J is TRBJ1-3, with D possibly matching TRBD1 (5 bases). Per germline, CDR1 KGHSH and CDR2 LQKENI. This CDR3 comprises 16 residues. Between the trimmed V and J ends, which lost 3 bases and 0 bases, there was a span of 12 bases. The CDR3 reads CASSPNAGSSGNTIYF. CDR3 DNA sequence: TGTGCCAGCTCACCTAATGCAGGGAGCTCTGGAAACACCATATATTTT.